This is a list of T cell receptor beta chains from one sample in a study of OX40 agonist ivuxolimab in advanced cancers. Repertoires were generated with immunoSEQ multiplex PCR, while TCRdb's copy carries only in-frame clones and drops some. Among 60,000 or so clones listed, 70% to 90% were seen once. This sample comprised CD4+ or CD8+ T cells sorted from blood, obtained in a trial of the OX40 agonist ivuxolimab. These receptors came from an adult with an advanced solid tumor such as melanoma, head and neck, liver or kidney cancer. Both conserved end residues are part of each CDR3. D genes are given only for firm matches. For some rows the clone size is stated as once, few or many, or as a class when expanded; others skip it.

size,D,J,V,CDR3,DNA
.,.,TRBJ1-1,TRBV7-9,CASSLTGSTEAFF,TGTGCCAGCAGCCTTACAGGATCCACTGAAGCTTTCTTT
.,TRBD2,TRBJ2-3,TRBV18,CASSPAGGSDTQYF,TGTGCCAGCTCACCAGCGGGGGGCTCAGATACGCAGTATTTT
.,TRBD2,TRBJ2-3,TRBV4-3,CASSQGGGPTDTQYF,TGCGCCAGCAGCCAAGGCGGGGGGCCCACAGATACGCAGTATTTT
.,.,TRBJ1-2,TRBV5-1,CASSLALGNGYTF,TGCGCCAGCAGCTTGGCCCTGGGGAATGGCTACACCTTC
.,TRBD1,TRBJ2-7,TRBV6-5,CASRPTGLAGEQYF,TGTGCCAGCAGACCGACAGGGTTGGCCGGCGAGCAGTACTTC
once,.,TRBJ2-2,TRBV7-2,CASSLGGHQGGELFF,TGTGCCAGCAGCTTAGGCGGTCACCAGGGCGGGGAGCTGTTTTTT
.,TRBD1,TRBJ2-7,TRBV5-6,CASSLVGQGFYYEQYF,TGTGCCAGCAGCTTGGTAGGACAGGGTTTCTACTACGAGCAGTACTTC
.,.,TRBJ2-7,TRBV7-2,CASSFMIPYEQYF,TGTGCCAGCAGCTTTATGATACCCTACGAGCAGTACTTC
.,.,TRBJ2-7,TRBV5-6,CASRAGTYEQYF,TGTGCCAGCAGGGCAGGGACCTACGAGCAGTACTTC
.,.,TRBJ1-5,TRBV5-8,CASSPNQGIQPQHF,TGTGCCAGCAGCCCTAATCAGGGGATTCAGCCCCAGCATTTT
.,TRBD2,TRBJ2-3,TRBV7-2,CASSLVSPSGSLADTQYF,TGTGCCAGCAGCTTAGTTTCCCCTAGCGGGTCCCTGGCAGATACGCAGTATTTT
.,.,TRBJ1-4,TRBV4-3,CASSQEATNEKLFF,TGCGCCAGCAGCCAAGAGGCCACAAATGAAAAACTGTTTTTT
.,.,TRBJ2-7,TRBV10-3,CAISRVMYEQYF,TGTGCCATCAGCCGAGTAATGTACGAGCAGTACTTC
.,.,TRBJ2-5,TRBV6-5,CASSYSGIETQYF,TGTGCCAGCAGTTACTCAGGGATAGAGACCCAGTACTTC
.,TRBD1,TRBJ2-5,TRBV6-1,CASSWDRRQQETQYF,TGTGCCAGCAGTTGGGACAGGCGTCAACAAGAGACCCAGTACTTC
.,TRBD2,TRBJ2-7,TRBV4-1,CASSQRLATAYEQYF,TGCGCCAGCAGCCAACGACTAGCAACCGCCTACGAGCAGTACTTC
.,TRBD1,TRBJ1-5,TRBV7-8,CASSRTGEGVPQHF,TGTGCCAGCAGCAGAACAGGGGAAGGCGTACCCCAGCATTTT
.,.,TRBJ2-6,TRBV28,CASRRLQGASGANVLTF,TGTGCCAGCAGACGACTACAGGGAGCCTCTGGGGCCAACGTCCTGACTTTC
.,.,TRBJ1-1,TRBV6-5,CASTYVESEAFF,TGTGCCAGCACCTACGTGGAGTCTGAAGCTTTCTTT
.,.,TRBJ1-2,TRBV12-5,CASGPGSAEGYTF,TGTGCTAGTGGTCCCGGCTCGGCAGAAGGCTACACCTTC
.,.,TRBJ1-1,TRBV6-1,CASSLERETEAFF,TGTGCCAGCAGCCTGGAGAGGGAAACTGAAGCTTTCTTT
.,.,TRBJ1-2,TRBV5-4,CASSLGGKPLF,TGTGCCAGCAGCTTAGGCGGGAAGCCTCTCTTC
.,TRBD1,TRBJ2-5,TRBV28,CASSAPDRRETQYF,TGTGCCAGCAGTGCGCCGGACAGGAGGGAGACCCAGTACTTC
.,.,TRBJ1-6,TRBV30,CAWTWGRSSYNSPLHF,TGTGCCTGGACCTGGGGAAGGAGCTCCTATAATTCACCCCTCCACTTT
once,.,TRBJ2-1,TRBV19,CASTPQTASAYNEQFF,TGTGCCAGTACCCCCCAGACAGCATCGGCCTACAATGAGCAGTTCTTC
.,TRBD1,TRBJ2-5,TRBV5-1,CASSYQGAPQETQYF,TGCGCCAGCAGCTACCAGGGGGCGCCTCAAGAGACCCAGTACTTC
.,.,TRBJ2-2,TRBV2,CASSATGELFF,TGTGCCAGCAGTGCAACCGGGGAGCTGTTTTTT
.,.,TRBJ2-7,TRBV9,CASSAGGTYDYEQYF,TGTGCCAGCAGCGCCGGTGGGACTTACGACTACGAGCAGTACTTC
.,.,TRBJ2-3,TRBV14,CASSQGAESRTQYF,TGTGCCAGCAGCCAAGGAGCGGAGAGCCGCACGCAGTATTTT
.,.,TRBJ1-2,TRBV20-1,CSARSPGGYTF,TGCAGTGCTAGGAGCCCCGGGGGCTACACCTTC
.,.,TRBJ1-1,TRBV2,CAGSDRRNTEAFF,TGTGCCGGCAGTGACCGGAGGAACACTGAAGCTTTCTTT
.,.,TRBJ1-5,TRBV6-1,CASSRQFNQPQHF,TGTGCCAGCAGTCGACAGTTTAATCAGCCCCAGCATTTT
.,.,TRBJ2-3,TRBV9,CASSVAATDTQYF,TGTGCCAGCAGCGTCGCAGCCACAGATACGCAGTATTTT
.,.,TRBJ1-1,TRBV2,CASSGGLLNTEAFF,TGTGCCAGCAGTGGGGGACTTCTGAACACTGAAGCTTTCTTT
.,.,TRBJ2-5,TRBV14,CASSQPRGAKETQYF,TGTGCCAGCAGCCAACCCAGGGGGGCTAAAGAGACCCAGTACTTC
.,.,TRBJ2-4,TRBV7-6,CASSHCGPRAKNIQYF,TGTGCCAGCAGCCACTGTGGGCCGCGGGCCAAAAACATTCAGTACTTC
.,TRBD2,TRBJ2-1,TRBV18,CASSLEASGYNEQFF,TGTGCCAGCTCCCTCGAAGCTAGCGGGTACAATGAGCAGTTCTTC
.,TRBD1,TRBJ2-7,TRBV4-1,CASSQAPAGTAYEQYF,TGCGCCAGCAGCCAAGCCCCCGCCGGGACAGCCTACGAGCAGTACTTC
.,TRBD1,TRBJ2-1,TRBV9,CASSAHRGSYNEQFF,TGTGCCAGCAGCGCCCACAGGGGGTCCTACAATGAGCAGTTCTTC
.,.,TRBJ2-7,TRBV27,CASSFRPSTTFPYEQYF,TGTGCCAGCAGTTTTCGGCCGAGTACAACATTTCCCTACGAGCAGTACTTC
.,.,TRBJ2-7,TRBV15,CATSRDQYEQYF,TGTGCCACCAGCAGAGATCAATACGAGCAGTACTTC
.,.,TRBJ1-1,TRBV6-1,CASSLRVRQAFF,TGTGCCAGCAGTTTGCGGGTTCGGCAAGCTTTCTTT
.,TRBD1,TRBJ1-1,TRBV5-1,CASIPGGRANTEAFF,TGCGCCAGCATTCCAGGGGGCAGGGCGAACACTGAAGCTTTCTTT
.,TRBD1,TRBJ2-7,TRBV27,CASSKDRAYYEQYF,TGTGCCAGCAGCAAAGACAGGGCCTACTACGAGCAGTACTTC
.,TRBD1,TRBJ1-5,TRBV6-1,CASSGDRGGDQPQHF,TGTGCCAGCAGTGGGGACAGGGGAGGGGATCAGCCCCAGCATTTT
.,.,TRBJ1-5,TRBV12-5,CASINQPQHF,TGTGCTAGCATAAATCAGCCCCAGCATTTT
few,.,TRBJ2-6,TRBV15,CATSRALSGANVLTF,TGTGCCACCAGCAGAGCACTCTCTGGGGCCAACGTCCTGACTTTC
once,.,TRBJ2-5,TRBV20-1,CSASHGETQYF,TGCAGTGCTTCACATGGGGAGACCCAGTACTTC
.,.,TRBJ1-5,TRBV4-2,CASSKSGFNQPQHF,TGTGCCAGCAGCAAAAGCGGCTTTAATCAGCCCCAGCATTTT
few,.,TRBJ1-1,TRBV30,CAWSGRGPKAFF,TGTGCCTGGTCAGGACGTGGGCCCAAGGCTTTCTTT
.,.,TRBJ1-2,TRBV7-2,CASSLGTALGGYTF,TGTGCCAGCAGCTTAGGGACAGCCCTAGGGGGCTACACCTTC
.,.,TRBJ1-6,TRBV9,CASSLAPESPLHF,TGTGCCAGCAGCCTCGCGCCGGAGTCACCCCTCCACTTT
.,.,TRBJ2-1,TRBV18,CASSFPTQFPGEQFF,TGTGCCAGCTCATTCCCCACCCAATTTCCTGGTGAGCAGTTCTTC